A single sample is the source of the 9 T cell receptor beta chains below, sequenced in a study of CD8+ T cells in alopecia areata. RNA extraction was followed by reverse transcription into cDNA, which acted as the sequencing template. Using immunoSEQ multiplex PCR, the repertoire was profiled, and TCRdb retains in-frame clones only, with some absent. The table has roughly 120,000 clones, approximately 58% seen once. The sample taken for sequencing was CD4+ T cells sorted from blood. These receptors originate from a human donor in good health.

This clone showed up just once. This chain uses TRBV27 with TRBJ2-7; 8 bases line up with TRBD2. Germline CDR1 is MNHEY and CDR2 is SMNVEV (reference sequence). The CDR3 totals 15 residues. J lost 5 bases, V lost 6 bases, and 12 bases had no gene match. The CDR3 sequence: CASSPLGAGGNEQYF. In DNA form, the CDR3 reads TGTGCCAGCAGCCCACTGGGGGCGGGGGGCAACGAGCAGTACTTC.

The chain recombines TRBV4-2 with TRBJ2-1; TRBD1 matches 8 bases. Trimming at V came to 4 bases and at J to 8 bases, leaving 1 base not matched to a gene. Germline CDR1 reads LGHNA; CDR2 reads YNFKEQ. The CDR3 has 12 residues. CDR3 in DNA: TGTGCCAGCAGCCCGGACAGGGATGAGCAGTTCTTC. This codes for CASSPDRDEQFF.

The chain recombines TRBV2 with TRBJ2-2; D unclear. Germline CDR1 and CDR2: SNHLY and FYNNEI. This CDR3 spans 11 amino acids. The V end was cut by 5 bases, the J end by 4 bases, with 2 bases between. In DNA, the CDR3 is TGTGCCAGCAGTCCCACCGGGGAGCTGTTTTTT. Translation gives CASSPTGELFF.

DNA of the CDR3: TGTGCCAGCAGTTACGATTGGAACACTGAAGCTTTCTTT. This gives the protein CASSYDWNTEAFF. V is TRBV6-5 and J is TRBJ1-1; D is ambiguous. Between the trimmed V and J ends, which lost 2 bases and 1 base, there was a span of 5 bases. The germline CDR1 and CDR2 sequences are MNHEY and SVGAGI. The CDR3 runs to 13 residues.

The rearrangement uses TRBV5-1 and TRBJ2-7; D is unclear. V lost 4 bases and J 6 bases, leaving 11 bases between the germline ends. The CDR3 runs 12 residues. Germline lookup yields CDR1 SGHRS and CDR2 YFSETQ. In DNA, the CDR3 is TGCGCCAGCAGCCCTCCCGTCGGCGAGCAGTACTTC. Protein: CASSPPVGEQYF.

This clone was seen only a few times. The V call is TRBV6-6, the J call TRBJ2-5, with 9 bases lining up with TRBD1. This CDR3 is built from 15 residues. J was trimmed by 2 bases and V by 6 bases; bases with no gene match: 7. From germline, CDR1 is MNHNY and CDR2 SVGAGI (reference sequence). DNA for the CDR3: TGTGCCAGCAGGGAGACGGACAGGGGACAAGAGACCCAGTACTTC. The encoded protein is CASRETDRGQETQYF.

The chain is built from TRBV6-1 and TRBJ1-2; TRBD1 might be the D (6 bases). This CDR3 region has 12 residues. Looked up from germline, CDR1 is MNHNS and CDR2 is SASEGT. The V gene lost 6 bases and the J gene lost 4 bases, with 9 bases spanning the gap. This CDR3 is CASSTGIYGYTF. CDR3 DNA: TGTGCCAGCAGCACAGGGATCTATGGCTACACCTTC.

The V gene is TRBV9, the J gene TRBJ1-1; D is perhaps TRBD1 (5 bases). The length of the CDR3 is 11 residues. Germline assignment: CDR1 SGDLS and CDR2 YYNGEE. Deletions cut 5 bases from V and 7 bases from J, with 9 bases between. The DNA of the CDR3 is TGTGCCAGCAGTGAAGGGGATGAAGCTTTCTTT. This gives the protein CASSEGDEAFF.

This chain links TRBV5-1 with TRBJ1-3; D not resolved. Germline loops: CDR1 SGHRS, CDR2 YFSETQ. The germline V and J ends were trimmed by 0 bases and 0 bases, with 7 bases remaining between them. This CDR3 region has 15 residues. This CDR3 is CASSLDGRSGNTIYF. The CDR3 DNA reads as TGCGCCAGCAGCTTGGACGGACGCTCTGGAAACACCATATATTTT.